These 28 T cell receptor beta chains share one sample of origin, sequenced in a study of cytomegalovirus exposure and HLA in healthy donors. PCR involved 60 Vbeta and 13 Jbeta primers. Some clones are missing from TCRdb's copy, which holds only in-frame ones; the method was immunoSEQ multiplex PCR. The table has roughly 160,000 clones, approximately 79% seen once. Material for sequencing was PBMCs. These receptor sequences come from a male donor in good health and CMV-seronegative.

The chain has TRBV30 and TRBJ1-1; 11 nucleotides match TRBD1. Germline loops: CDR1 GTSNPN, CDR2 SVGIG (reference sequence). V gave up 0 bases and J gave up 7 bases; unmatched junction bases: 1. CDR3 length: 13 amino acids. This CDR3 reads CAWSVGTGGEAFF. CDR3 bases: TGTGCCTGGAGTGTAGGGACAGGGGGTGAAGCTTTCTTT.

The chain has TRBV18 and TRBJ2-7, with 12 bases that match TRBD2. The trim removed 4 bases at V and 6 bases at J, leaving 7 bases unmatched. The CDR3 is 15 residues long. Germline V gene sequence: CDR1 KGHSH, CDR2 LQKENI. The CDR3, as DNA: TGTGCCAGCTCACTGGCTAGCGGGGGGGCCAGCGAGCAGTACTTC. Residues: CASSLASGGASEQYF.

V usage is TRBV7-2 and J usage is TRBJ1-1; D is uncertain. CDR1 is SGHTA and CDR2 is FQGNSA in the germline V gene. Deletions cut 2 bases from V and 1 base from J, with 5 bases between. This CDR3 spans 13 amino acids. The CDR3 DNA reads TGTGCCAGCAGCTTAAGAGCGAACACTGAAGCTTTCTTT. Translating it yields CASSLRANTEAFF.

This chain links TRBV5-1 with TRBJ2-5; D is possibly TRBD2 (6 bases). Germline lookup yields CDR1 SGHRS and CDR2 YFSETQ. Deletions cut 4 bases from V and 5 bases from J, with 15 bases between. This CDR3 region has 14 residues. This CDR3 is CASSTGSPGETQYF. The CDR3 DNA reads TGCGCCAGCAGCACCGGGAGCCCGGGGGAGACCCAGTACTTC.

The CDR3 spells CASSSMTRQANTEAFF. Written as DNA, the CDR3 is TGTGCCAGCAGCTCCATGACCCGACAGGCGAACACTGAAGCTTTCTTT. The chain carries TRBV7-6 and TRBJ1-1, with D tentatively TRBD1 (6 bases). V was trimmed by 4 bases and J by 1 base, leaving 16 bases between them. Germline CDR1 and CDR2: SGHVS and FNYEAQ. The CDR3 sequence is 16 residues long.

The chain employs TRBV15 and TRBJ1-1; D is possibly TRBD1 (6 bases). V dropped 0 bases and J dropped 0 bases, with 14 bases sitting between them. Looked up from germline, CDR1 is LNHNV and CDR2 is YYDKDF (reference sequence). The CDR3 has 17 residues. CDR3 residues: CATSRDTRQALNTEAFF. CDR3 bases: TGTGCCACCAGCAGAGATACGAGACAGGCCCTGAACACTGAAGCTTTCTTT.

The chain uses TRBV6-1 and TRBJ2-3; D perhaps matches TRBD1 (6 bases). The V and J ends lost 2 bases and 4 bases respectively, with 13 bases between them. This CDR3 is 15 amino acids long. Germline V gene sequence: CDR1 MNHNS, CDR2 SASEGT. The CDR3 DNA is TGTGCCAGCAGTGAAAGGACAGCCGAAGCAGATACGCAGTATTTT. It encodes CASSERTAEADTQYF.

V is TRBV9 and J is TRBJ1-1; TRBD1 might be the D (6 bases). V lost 4 bases and J 4 bases, leaving 17 bases between the germline ends. The CDR3 runs 15 residues. Germline V gene lookup returns CDR1 SGDLS and CDR2 YYNGEE. The CDR3 nucleotides read TGTGCCAGCAGCTTGAGGGGGGGGGATTCCACTGAAGCTTTCTTT. Encoded protein: CASSLRGGDSTEAFF.

This clone was counted between two and nine times. The CDR3 reads CASSPVAGPYEQYF. The CDR3 bases are TGTGCCAGCAGCCCCGTAGCGGGGCCCTACGAGCAGTACTTC. This chain links TRBV7-9 with TRBJ2-7; TRBD2 matches 8 bases. CDR1 and CDR2 from the germline V gene are SEHNR and FQNEAQ (reference sequence). This CDR3 spans 14 amino acids. Unmatched junction bases numbered 5, after V lost 5 bases and J lost 2 bases.

CDR3 protein: CASSFGTANTEAFF. As DNA, the CDR3 is TGTGCCAGCAGCTTCGGGACAGCGAACACTGAAGCTTTCTTT. The V and J genes are TRBV5-4 and TRBJ1-1; 7 nucleotides line up with TRBD1. This CDR3 is built from 14 residues. The ends lost 2 bases at V and 1 base at J; junction bases unmatched: 2. From germline, CDR1 is SGHNT and CDR2 YYREEE (reference sequence). Full variable domain (outside the CDR3, taken from reference TRBV5-4 and TRBJ1-1): ETGVTQSPTHLIKTRGQQVTLRCSSQSGHNTVSWYQQALGQGPQFIFQYYREEENGRGNFPPRFSGLQFPNYSSELNVNALELDDSALYLCASSFGTANTEAFFGQGTRLTVV.

This chain connects TRBV5-1 to TRBJ2-1; unclear D gene. V lost 3 bases, J lost 7 bases, and 11 bases lay in between. Germline values: CDR1 SGHRS, CDR2 YFSETQ. This CDR3 spans 13 amino acids. Written as DNA, the CDR3 is TGCGCCAGCAGCTCCCAGTTATCTAATGAGCAGTTCTTC. It codes for CASSSQLSNEQFF.

The chain joins TRBV10-2 to TRBJ1-2; 10 nucleotides line up with TRBD1. This CDR3 spans 16 amino acids. Germline V gene data show CDR1 as WSHSY and CDR2 as SAAADI. The ends lost 3 bases at V and 7 bases at J; junction bases unmatched: 11. CDR3 bases: TGCGCCAGCAGTGACCCCCCCGGGACAGGGGACCCTGGCTACACCTTC. This translates into CASSDPPGTGDPGYTF.

The gene calls are TRBV6-1 and TRBJ1-1; a possible D gene is TRBD1 (6 bases). Germline CDR1 reads MNHNS; CDR2 reads SASEGT. Deletions cut 6 bases from V and 6 bases from J, with 17 bases between. This CDR3 region has 14 residues. DNA of the CDR3: TGTGCCAGCAGATGGGAGGGGGTTGTGGCTGAAGCTTTCTTT. This codes for CASRWEGVVAEAFF.

This rearrangement joins TRBV6-1 to TRBJ1-6; D may be TRBD1 (5 bases). This CDR3 has 13 amino acids. Trimming cost V 6 bases and J 5 bases, with 8 bases left between them. Germline lookup yields CDR1 MNHNS and CDR2 SASEGT. The CDR3 loop is CASRGGNNSPLHF. The CDR3 bases are TGTGCCAGCAGGGGGGGGAATAATTCACCCCTCCACTTT.

The rearrangement joins TRBV6-5 to TRBJ2-7, with a tentative D call TRBD1 (5 bases). The V end was cut by 6 bases, the J end by 2 bases, with 11 bases between. The CDR3 loop spans 13 amino acids. Germline CDR1 and CDR2: MNHEY and SVGAGI. The CDR3 loop reads CASSAGKAYEQYF. CDR3 bases: TGTGCCAGCAGCGCAGGGAAAGCCTACGAGCAGTACTTC.

J is TRBJ1-1 and V is TRBV10-3; D not resolved. The V gene's germline CDR1 is ENHRY and CDR2 SYGVKD. This CDR3 comprises 13 residues. V shed 4 bases and J shed 0 bases, with 6 bases lying between them. DNA of the CDR3: TGTGCCATCAGTGCCCAAATGAACACTGAAGCTTTCTTT. This gives the protein CAISAQMNTEAFF.

As regards this clone: Other nucleotide sequences in the sample specify the same CDR3. V gene TRBV28 combines with J gene TRBJ2-3; D is unresolved. With 7 bases removed from V and 4 bases from J, the gap between germline ends came to 12 bases. Germline CDR1 MDHEN, CDR2 SYDVKM. The CDR3 consists of 13 residues. As DNA, the CDR3 is TGTGCCAGCATCGTCCCAGGCGCAGATACGCAGTATTTT. Translating it yields CASIVPGADTQYF. The whole variable domain, remainder taken from reference TRBV28 and TRBJ2-3, is DVKVTQSSRYLVKRTGEKVFLECVQDMDHENMFWYRQDPGLGLRLIYFSYDVKMKEKGDIPEGYSVSREKKERFSLILESASTNQTSMYLCASIVPGADTQYFGPGTRLTVL.

This clone was counted a few times. The chain joins TRBV6-5 to TRBJ1-2; the D gene is possibly TRBD1 (5 bases). Between the trimmed V and J ends, which lost 11 bases and 4 bases, there was a span of 17 bases. Germline V gives CDR1 MNHEY, CDR2 SVGAGI. The CDR3 is 13 amino acids. The CDR3 nucleotides are TGTGCCGTACAGGCATCACATACCTATGGCTACACCTTC. Translated, it gives CAVQASHTYGYTF.

The CDR3 nucleotides are TGTGCCAGCAGCCCGGACAGGGCTGGAAACACCATATATTTT. It codes for CASSPDRAGNTIYF. The gene calls are TRBV7-2 and TRBJ1-3, with 8 bases aligning to TRBD1. The germline gives CDR1 SGHTA, CDR2 FQGNSA. With 5 bases clipped from V and 2 bases from J, the junction kept 2 bases outside the gene matches. The CDR3 consists of 14 residues.

This rearrangement joins TRBV7-2 to TRBJ2-7, with no clear D. The germline V gene has CDR1 SGHTA and CDR2 FQGNSA. The CDR3 runs to 13 residues. V was shortened by 5 bases and J by 4 bases, with 12 bases between the two germline ends. Here the CDR3 reads CASSPRWLYEQYF. As DNA, the CDR3 is TGTGCCAGCAGCCCCCGGTGGTTGTACGAGCAGTACTTC.

The table lists this clone with a few counts. The rearrangement uses TRBV6-6 and TRBJ2-7, with D possibly being TRBD1 (5 bases). Germline V gene data show CDR1 as MNHNY and CDR2 as SVGAGI (reference sequence). The length of the CDR3 is 13 residues. The ends were cut back, 6 bases at V and 3 bases at J, with 12 bases in the middle. CDR3 nucleotide sequence: TGTGCCAGCAGACAGGACCCCATCTACGAGCAGTACTTC. It codes for CASRQDPIYEQYF.

This clone was counted only a few times. This chain joins TRBV18 and TRBJ1-1, with D unresolved. Trimming removed 1 base from V and 0 bases from J, with 21 bases in between. The germline V gene encodes CDR1 KGHSH and CDR2 LQKENI. The CDR3 has 19 residues. In DNA, the CDR3 is TGTGCCAGCTCACCACGAAATTTCCTCTGGGCGGGCATGAACACTGAAGCTTTCTTT. It is translated as CASSPRNFLWAGMNTEAFF.

The J gene is TRBJ2-7, the V gene TRBV5-6; 9 bases map to TRBD2. Germline V gene lookup returns CDR1 SGHDT and CDR2 YYEEEE. CDR3 length: 16 residues. After removal of 0 bases from V and 2 bases from J, the junction contained 6 bases not matched to a gene. CDR3 sequence (DNA): TGTGCCAGCAGCTTGGAGTTAGGACTAGCGACCTACGAGCAGTACTTC. Its protein is CASSLELGLATYEQYF.

This chain connects TRBV7-2 to TRBJ2-5, with 11 positions matching TRBD2. The trim removed 4 bases at V and 5 bases at J, leaving 9 bases unmatched. The CDR3 is 16 residues long. Germline V CDR1 and CDR2: SGHTA, FQGNSA. The CDR3: CASSYPTSGGSETQYF. The CDR3 region has the DNA TGTGCCAGCAGCTACCCCACTAGCGGGGGTAGCGAGACCCAGTACTTC.

The V and J genes are TRBV2 and TRBJ1-4; D ambiguous. V was trimmed by 7 bases and J by 4 bases, leaving 19 bases between them. This CDR3 has 16 residues. Germline V lookup: CDR1 SNHLY, CDR2 FYNNEI. The CDR3 is CASTQLGGGYNEKLFF. CDR3 DNA sequence: TGTGCCAGCACCCAATTAGGTGGCGGATATAATGAAAAACTGTTTTTT.

This clone was found a few times. The chain couples TRBV25-1 to TRBJ2-6; D is possibly TRBD2 (5 bases). Germline V gives CDR1 MGHDK, CDR2 SYGVNS. Trimming pared 5 bases from V and 4 bases from J, leaving 12 bases between. The CDR3 is 15 residues long. CDR3 DNA: TGTGCCAGCAGTCTAGGACTCCTCGGGGCCAACGTCCTGACTTTC. This sequence encodes CASSLGLLGANVLTF.

The chain combines TRBV9 with TRBJ2-5; tentative D call: TRBD1 (6 bases). V gave up 1 base and J gave up 2 bases, with 15 bases separating them. Looked up from germline, CDR1 is SGDLS and CDR2 is YYNGEE. The CDR3 has 16 amino acids. The CDR3 is CASSVSGGLGQETQYF. DNA of the CDR3: TGTGCCAGCAGCGTAAGTGGGGGCTTGGGACAAGAGACCCAGTACTTC.

The V call is TRBV9, the J call TRBJ1-6; 7 nucleotides match TRBD1. The ends lost 4 bases at V and 12 bases at J; junction bases unmatched: 7. Germline assignment: CDR1 SGDLS and CDR2 YYNGEE. CDR3 size: 13 residues. The CDR3 region is CASSPQGPGPLHF. The CDR3 DNA is TGTGCCAGCAGCCCACAGGGGCCCGGACCCCTCCACTTT.